This T cell receptor beta chain is drawn from a study of T cell responses to AZD1222 COVID-19 vaccine. Overall study context: Samples with a second dose at about 4 or about 12 weeks were pooled together. Study findings and constraints: CD4 TCRs covered the whole spike, strongest at regions 160-218 and 743-854. Reportedly, nearly half of unique spike TCRs recognized epitopes outside B.1.351/B.1.1.7 mutations.

Some clones are missing from TCRdb's copy, which holds only in-frame ones; the method was immunoSEQ multiplex PCR. The sample has 150,000 to 200,000 clones; 80% to 95% are singletons. A remark on this clone: As yet, its antigen is unknown.

V lost 3 bases and J lost 8, with 11 bases in between. Germline assignment: CDR1 GTSNPN and CDR2 SVGIG (reference sequence). This CDR3 comprises 12 residues. The source is an adult in good health. The sequencing here drew on peripheral blood, taken on day 0 of AZD1222 vaccination. The chain couples TRBV30 to TRBJ2-1; D might be TRBD2 (6 bases). This chain's CDR3 is CAWSPGGDEQFF. CDR3 nucleotide sequence: TGTGCCTGGAGCCCAGGAGGGGATGAGCAGTTCTTC.